This record looks at one T cell receptor (beta chain) sequence and its context. Per the study methods: Estimated nucleated cell counts came from reference gene primer amplification. The table came from immunoSEQ multiplex PCR; TCRdb's copy has only in-frame clones and leaves some out. The V and J calls and clone size are taken from that table; D and trimming were inferred from the DNA. The repertoire holds fewer than 450,000 clones, about 90% seen once, with 0.9% to 1.2% in the top ten. This entry comes from a study of blood T cell repertoires in COVID-19. Study summary: COVID-19 samples collected from the United States, Italy and Spain covered acute and convalescent phases.

The specimen was PBMCs or T cells enriched from blood (not recorded which). The TCR was taken from a woman aged 30 to 39 who had recovered from COVID-19.

The CDR3 is CASSVEFGTFNEQFF. In DNA form, the CDR3 reads TGTGCCAGCAGCGTCGAATTCGGGACATTCAATGAGCAGTTCTTC. V usage is TRBV7-2 and J usage is TRBJ2-1; D is possibly TRBD1 (6 bases). The germline CDR1 and CDR2 sequences are SGHTA and FQGNSA. Trimming stripped 5 bases from V and 6 bases from J, with 17 bases between. The CDR3 has 15 amino acids.